Only a few counts were recorded for the clone carrying this T cell receptor (beta chain). Its antigen is unidentified. RNA transcripts were the template for amplifying TCR beta CDR3 regions. The study used the HTBI primer set for a first-round RT-PCR of the TCR CDR3. TCRdb itself ran the multiplex PCR reads through MiXCR, one entry per CDR3 protein. The profile covers around 800,000 distinct CDR3 sequences, with about two fifths appearing a single time and 8.9% taken by the ten largest. Trimming cost V 8 bases and J 7 bases, with 15 bases left between them. CDR1 MGHDK and CDR2 SYGVNS come from the germline V gene. This CDR3 region has 13 residues. Hyperthyroidism of Graves' type that showed no ophthalmopathy progression within 18 months was stable. PBMCs stemmed from less than 13 ml fresh peripheral blood. This specimen belongs to a study of T cells in Graves' hyperthyroidism and ophthalmopathy. The study, taken as a whole, reports: Most thyroid clonotypes that were expanded above 0.001 also turned up in blood.

The specimen was blood. The TCR was taken from a man aged 18 to 29 with Graves' hyperthyroidism. This chain uses TRBV25-1 with TRBJ1-5; no definite D call. CDR3 protein: CASSRSISQPQHF. The CDR3 region has the DNA TGTGCCAGCTCACGGTCAATTTCCCAGCCCCAGCATTTT.